This entry features one T cell receptor beta chain sequence. This entry is derived from a study of blood T cell repertoires in COVID-19. As for the study in general: PBMCs, B-cell-depleted T cells, or T cells were the source of the cDNA or gDNA that made up the material.

The junction had 9 bases not matched to a gene; V was cut back by 6 bases and J by 2 bases. This CDR3 is built from 17 residues. Germline V gene lookup returns CDR1 LGHDT and CDR2 YNNKEL (reference sequence). Profiled with immunoSEQ multiplex PCR; TCRdb holds only in-frame clones, not every one. The sample carries approximately 200,000 clones, less than 85% recorded once. The study assigned cohorts using participant-reported clinical history. Among Cohort 3 donors, those recovered had two negative PCRs, clearance, or symptom resolution. The sample taken for sequencing was PBMCs or T cells enriched from blood (not recorded which). The TCR comes from a man in his 60s who had recovered from COVID-19. The gene calls are TRBV3-1 (or the pseudogene TRBV3-2) and TRBJ2-6; TRBD1 matches at 8 bases. The DNA of the CDR3 is TGTGCCAGCAGTCCTTGGACAGGGAAGACTGGGGCCAACGTCCTGACTTTC. It translates to CASSPWTGKTGANVLTF.